These T cell receptor beta chains were read from a single sample in a study of cytomegalovirus exposure and HLA in healthy donors. The data were produced by immunoSEQ multiplex PCR, yet TCRdb's version contains in-frame clones alone and is incomplete. The table lists over 75,000 clones, 75% to 80% of them singletons. The sequenced sample was PBMCs. The receptor set was obtained from a female donor in good health and CMV-seronegative. Each CDR3 is given without its conserved first and last residue. A D gene is named only where the DNA matches it firmly.

TRBD2,TRBV28,TRBJ2-1,ASTWGGRGGNEQF
.,TRBV5-6,TRBJ1-5,ASSLQGLGNQPQH
.,TRBV7-2,TRBJ2-7,ASSITGSPVEQY
.,TRBV18,TRBJ1-3,ASSPPFGGGNTIY
.,TRBV7-9,TRBJ2-1,ASSLSGFSYNEQF
.,TRBV19,TRBJ1-4,ASSVVRNEKLF
TRBD1,TRBV9,TRBJ2-3,ASSVSHQQGQPITDTQY
TRBD2,TRBV9,TRBJ2-1,ASSVTGLAGIEQF
.,TRBV5-1,TRBJ2-3,ASSLGSYTQY
.,TRBV9,TRBJ1-2,ASSVAGGESGYT
.,TRBV27,TRBJ1-1,ASSPGRVTEAF
TRBD2,TRBV28,TRBJ2-7,ASSSLSGRSYEQY
.,TRBV27,TRBJ2-1,ASSGGTPSSEQF
TRBD2,TRBV6-4,TRBJ2-1,ASSVTSGGNEQF
TRBD1,TRBV28,TRBJ2-5,ASSLASTGGAETQY
TRBD2,TRBV5-1,TRBJ2-4,ASSPLAGLAKNIQY
TRBD2,TRBV14,TRBJ2-1,ASSQVGLAGTEQF
.,TRBV7-6,TRBJ2-1,ASSLASPNEQF
.,TRBV6-5,TRBJ2-7,ASSYSSGGFREQY
.,TRBV6-5,TRBJ1-1,ASSYSGGSATEAF
TRBD2,TRBV5-1,TRBJ2-7,ASSLLAGGPLEQY
TRBD2,TRBV9,TRBJ2-3,ASSIGTSGAHFTDTQY
.,TRBV9,TRBJ1-4,ASSVGERVNEKLF
.,TRBV6-5,TRBJ2-7,ASSLEAGEQY
TRBD2,TRBV29-1,TRBJ2-3,SVMGLAGGPTPDTQY
TRBD2,TRBV6-1,TRBJ2-3,ASTRLAVSTDTQY
.,TRBV28,TRBJ1-5,ASRGGSSPGQPQH
.,TRBV5-1,TRBJ2-2,ASSFLGGELF